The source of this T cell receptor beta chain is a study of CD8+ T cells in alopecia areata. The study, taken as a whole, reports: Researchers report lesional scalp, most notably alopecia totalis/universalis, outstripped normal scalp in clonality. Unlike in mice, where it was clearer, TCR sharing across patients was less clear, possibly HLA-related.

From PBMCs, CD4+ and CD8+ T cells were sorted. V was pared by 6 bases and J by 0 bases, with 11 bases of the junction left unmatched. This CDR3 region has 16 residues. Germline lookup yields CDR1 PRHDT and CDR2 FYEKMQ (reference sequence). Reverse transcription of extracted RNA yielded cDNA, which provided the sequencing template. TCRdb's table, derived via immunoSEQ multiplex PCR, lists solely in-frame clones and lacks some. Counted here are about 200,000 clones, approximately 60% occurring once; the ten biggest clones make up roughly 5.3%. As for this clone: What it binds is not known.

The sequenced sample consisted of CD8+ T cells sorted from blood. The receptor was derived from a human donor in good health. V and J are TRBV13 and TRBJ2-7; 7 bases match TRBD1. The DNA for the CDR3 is TGTGCCAGCAGTTCGACCGGGACAGCTGTCTCCTACGAGCAGTACTTC. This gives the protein CASSSTGTAVSYEQYF.